This TCR beta chain appears in the sequencing data of a study of regulatory T cells in long-lasting Graves disease. Regarding this clonotype: Its antigen is still unknown.

Researchers made TCR beta libraries by using iRepertoire HTBI primers and running Arm-PCR on CDR3 regions. TCRdb re-called the multiplex PCR reads through MiXCR, storing one row per CDR3 protein. This sample has some 410,000 distinct CDR3 sequences, with roughly 15% found just once. Specified time point: newly diagnosed GD, antithyroid drugs for less than 3 months. The TCR library was made from RNA that had been extracted from PBMCs in TRIzol. General study points: Shared public clonotypes totalled 2,741 in persistent patients, compared with about 960 in new patients.

V lost 5 bases and J lost 9, with 14 bases in between. The CDR3 covers 12 residues. The germline gives CDR1 MNHEY, CDR2 SMNVEV (reference sequence). Separately, the same data were catalogued under a study of T cells in Graves' hyperthyroidism and ophthalmopathy. As that report states: In simple terms, a model built on 13 V-J features told ophthalmopathy apart from stable hyperthyroidism.

The material sequenced was peripheral blood mononuclear cells (PBMCs), taken at new diagnosis, from a patient treated with antithyroid drugs. The V gene is TRBV27, the J gene TRBJ2-7; the D call may be TRBD1 or TRBD2 (5 bases each). The origin of this receptor is a woman aged 25-40 years with Graves disease. The CDR3 nucleotides are TGTGCCAGCAGTGGGACGCCCGAGGGGCAGTACTTC. Protein sequence: CASSGTPEGQYF.